The rows below give T cell receptor beta chains drawn from one sample of a study of T-cell memory formation after mild COVID-19. One entry per CDR3 protein results from TCRdb running MiXCR on the 5' RACE reads. The repertoire holds 400,000 to 500,000 distinct CDR3 sequences, with roughly 18% as singletons. Sequenced input: PBMCs or a T cell subset sorted from them (not recorded which). The receptors here all came from a man younger than 30 who had mild COVID-19 (a few samples of this study predate the infection). Cell type and time point are not known. Each CDR3 is given with its conserved first and last residue. Each record gives: clone size, V gene, D gene, J gene, CDR3 protein, CDR3 DNA. A D gene is named only where the DNA matches it firmly. Not every row has a clone size; where given, it reads once, few, many or a size class.

-	TRBV12-5	TRBD1	TRBJ2-1	CASGPDPGTGTKAKFF	TGTGCTAGTGGTCCCGACCCCGGGACAGGGACTAAGGCTAAGTTCTTC
-	TRBV5-6	TRBD1	TRBJ2-5	CASSRDRRRMGQETQYF	TGTGCCAGCAGCCGGGACAGGCGTAGGATGGGTCAAGAGACCCAGTACTTC
-	TRBV5-1	-	TRBJ1-5	CASSPSGGTANQPQHF	TGCGCCAGCAGCCCATCTGGGGGGACCGCAAATCAGCCCCAGCATTTT
few	TRBV3-1	-	TRBJ1-2	CASSLGASLYGYTF	TGTGCCAGCAGCCTAGGGGCTTCCCTTTATGGCTACACCTTC
-	TRBV5-4	-	TRBJ1-1	CASSLVGFTEAFF	TGTGCCAGCAGCTTGGTAGGGTTCACTGAAGCTTTCTTT
-	TRBV4-1	-	TRBJ2-7	CASSQDQQGFSYEQYF	TGCGCCAGCAGCCAAGACCAACAGGGCTTCTCCTACGAGCAGTACTTC
few	TRBV24-1	-	TRBJ2-1	CATSPRSSYNEQFF	TGTGCCACCAGTCCACGAAGCTCCTACAATGAGCAGTTCTTC
few	TRBV20-1	-	TRBJ2-5	CSAYPRGGAETQYF	TGCAGTGCTTACCCGAGGGGGGGAGCGGAGACCCAGTACTTC
many	TRBV7-2	TRBD1	TRBJ2-1	CASGLGDRAYNEQFF	TGTGCCAGCGGCCTAGGGGACAGAGCCTACAATGAGCAGTTCTTC
-	TRBV7-9	TRBD1	TRBJ1-3	CASSLTRQGQTIYF	TGTGCCAGCAGCTTAACGAGACAGGGACAAACCATATATTTT
-	TRBV6-2/TRBV6-3	TRBD1	TRBJ2-4	CASARTGGLAKNLQYF	TGTGCCAGCGCCCGGACAGGGGGGCTAGCCAAAAACCTTCAGTACTTC
few	TRBV7-3	TRBD1	TRBJ2-3	CASSPPPGTGDMNTQYF	TGTGCCAGCAGCCCACCCCCCGGGACAGGGGATATGAATACGCAGTATTTT
few	TRBV7-6	-	TRBJ2-3	CASSHHHGGADTQYF	TGTGCCAGCAGCCATCACCATGGAGGGGCAGATACGCAGTATTTT
-	TRBV20-1	-	TRBJ1-3	CSARDRGYSGNTIYF	TGCAGTGCTAGAGATCGGGGGTACTCTGGAAACACCATATATTTT
few	TRBV5-1	-	TRBJ2-2	CASSLEVGSTGELFF	TGCGCCAGCAGCTTGGAGGTGGGGAGCACCGGGGAGCTGTTTTTT
-	TRBV19	-	TRBJ1-6	CASSIANSPLHF	TGTGCCAGTAGTATTGCCAATTCACCCCTCCACTTT
-	TRBV4-2	TRBD1	TRBJ2-5	CASSQGGDRGETQYF	TGTGCCAGCAGCCAAGGAGGTGACAGGGGGGAGACCCAGTACTTC
few	TRBV6-2/TRBV6-3	-	TRBJ2-2	CASSFPGSDTGELFF	TGTGCCAGCAGTTTCCCGGGTAGCGACACCGGGGAGCTGTTTTTT
-	TRBV7-7	-	TRBJ2-3	CASSSQTGGDTQYF	TGTGCTAGCAGCTCGCAGACTGGCGGAGATACGCAGTATTTT
-	TRBV5-1	-	TRBJ2-7	CASSRPETYEQYF	TGCGCCAGCAGCCGCCCAGAGACCTACGAGCAGTACTTC
many	TRBV12-3/TRBV12-4	-	TRBJ2-7	CACSGPSSYEQYF	TGTGCCTGCTCCGGCCCCAGCTCCTACGAGCAGTACTTC
-	TRBV28	TRBD1	TRBJ1-5	CASRYRTGEQPQHF	TGTGCCAGCCGGTACCGGACAGGGGAACAGCCCCAGCATTTT
many	TRBV7-9	-	TRBJ2-1	CASSLSARGDEQFF	TGTGCCAGCAGCCTCTCGGCCCGGGGCGATGAGCAGTTCTTC
-	TRBV29-1	-	TRBJ2-3	CSVEDSTDTQYF	TGCAGCGTTGAAGACAGCACAGATACGCAGTATTTT
-	TRBV20-1	-	TRBJ2-7	CSAARTSLYEQYF	TGCAGTGCTGCTCGAACTAGCCTCTACGAGCAGTACTTC
-	TRBV3-1	-	TRBJ1-1	CASSLRGDGRSSFTEAFF	TGTGCCAGCAGCCTAAGAGGGGACGGGAGATCGTCGTTCACTGAAGCTTTCTTT
few	TRBV7-3	TRBD1	TRBJ2-2	CASSFPDRASSTGELFF	TGTGCCAGCAGCTTCCCCGACAGGGCCTCGAGCACCGGGGAGCTGTTTTTT
-	TRBV4-3	-	TRBJ2-2	CASSPGKVFTGELFF	TGCGCCAGCAGCCCCGGAAAGGTTTTCACCGGGGAGCTGTTTTTT
-	TRBV19	TRBD1	TRBJ1-1	CASTWDRASTEAFF	TGTGCCAGTACTTGGGACAGGGCGTCCACTGAAGCTTTCTTT
few	TRBV10-3	TRBD1	TRBJ1-2	CAISEWTGMGYTF	TGTGCCATCAGTGAGTGGACAGGTATGGGCTACACCTTC
-	TRBV5-1	-	TRBJ2-3	CASRAPDTDTQYF	TGCGCCAGCAGAGCCCCTGACACAGATACGCAGTATTTT
-	TRBV4-3	-	TRBJ2-5	CASSQDTRLQETQYF	TGCGCCAGCAGCCAAGATACCAGACTCCAAGAGACCCAGTACTTC
once	TRBV4-3	-	TRBJ2-2	CASSQRFRDQTGELFF	TGCGCCAGCAGCCAACGATTCCGGGACCAGACCGGGGAGCTGTTTTTT
-	TRBV20-1	-	TRBJ2-7	CSATDWRGSYEQYF	TGCAGTGCTACGGACTGGCGGGGTTCCTACGAGCAGTACTTC
-	TRBV5-1	TRBD2	TRBJ2-3	CASSPSPRGSGGQARNTQYF	TGCGCCAGCAGCCCCTCCCCTCGTGGTAGCGGGGGCCAGGCACGCAATACGCAGTATTTT
-	TRBV7-2	-	TRBJ2-1	CASSVTTDEQFF	TGTGCCAGCAGCGTGACCACCGATGAGCAGTTCTTC
few	TRBV7-9	-	TRBJ2-4	CASSIPTGRIAKNIQYF	TGTGCCAGCAGCATACCCACAGGGAGGATAGCCAAAAACATTCAGTACTTC
-	TRBV7-6	-	TRBJ2-3	CASSLRPGDTQYF	TGTGCCAGCAGCCTAAGACCGGGCGATACGCAGTATTTT
few	TRBV6-2/TRBV6-3	-	TRBJ1-5	CASSLYPTGGRPQPQHF	TGTGCCAGCAGTCTCTACCCCACCGGGGGACGGCCTCAGCCCCAGCATTTT
once	TRBV6-1	-	TRBJ1-1	CASSDALDKNTEAFF	TGTGCCAGCAGTGATGCCCTGGACAAGAACACTGAAGCTTTCTTT
-	TRBV9	-	TRBJ2-7	CASSVGAVNYEQYF	TGTGCCAGCAGCGTAGGAGCAGTAAACTACGAGCAGTACTTC
many	TRBV11-2	-	TRBJ1-1	CASSVGPRLFFTEAFF	TGTGCCAGCAGCGTCGGGCCTCGCCTTTTTTTCACTGAAGCTTTCTTT
-	TRBV2	-	TRBJ1-1	CASDGIMNTEAFF	TGTGCCAGCGACGGCATAATGAACACTGAAGCTTTCTTT
-	TRBV7-2	-	TRBJ1-5	CASSSYEGSQPQHF	TGTGCCAGCAGCTCCTACGAGGGGAGTCAGCCCCAGCATTTT
-	TRBV27	-	TRBJ1-3	CATRPIQGDTIYF	TGTGCCACCAGGCCTATACAGGGAGACACCATATATTTT
few	TRBV5-1	-	TRBJ2-7	CASSPGPLYEQYF	TGCGCCAGCAGCCCGGGGCCTCTTTACGAGCAGTACTTC
few	TRBV7-8	-	TRBJ1-1	CASSLLGDPNTEAFF	TGTGCCAGCAGCTTACTTGGGGACCCTAACACTGAAGCTTTCTTT
few	TRBV7-2	-	TRBJ2-1	CASDRGGVLNEQFF	TGTGCCAGCGATAGGGGGGGGGTGCTCAATGAGCAGTTCTTC
-	TRBV15	TRBD2	TRBJ2-2	CATSEEMRGGDTGELFF	TGTGCCACCAGCGAGGAGATGCGGGGGGGCGACACCGGGGAGCTGTTTTTT
-	TRBV24-1	-	TRBJ2-1	CATSDLEGGNEQFF	TGTGCCACCAGTGATTTGGAGGGAGGCAATGAGCAGTTCTTC
-	TRBV6-5	-	TRBJ2-1	CASSYSSWGGEQFF	TGTGCCAGCAGTTACTCGAGTTGGGGCGGTGAGCAGTTCTTC
few	TRBV6-5	-	TRBJ2-2	CASSYTGAAGELFF	TGTGCCAGCAGTTACACCGGGGCCGCCGGGGAGCTGTTTTTT
-	TRBV19	TRBD2	TRBJ2-3	CASSSYSSGGTDTQYF	TGTGCCAGTAGTAGTTACTCTAGCGGGGGCACAGATACGCAGTATTTT
-	TRBV9	-	TRBJ1-6	CASSAGTSRNSPLHF	TGTGCCAGCAGCGCCGGGACCTCTAGGAATTCACCCCTCCACTTT
-	TRBV7-2	-	TRBJ2-7	CASSLRPSDEQYF	TGTGCCAGCAGCTTAAGACCCTCGGACGAGCAGTACTTC